This T cell receptor beta chain was sequenced in a study of CD4 T cells in relation to SARS-CoV-2 and coronaviruses. The CDR3 loop spans 14 amino acids. The germline V gene has CDR1 SQVTM and CDR2 ANQGSEA. V lost 5 bases and J lost 0, with 11 bases in between. Before the COVID-19 pandemic, during about 2011-2019, CD4+ T cells were taken from unexposed donors. The cells were cultured for approximately ten days before CD4+ T cells were isolated. Each well had approximately 2 million PBMCs in around 5% human AB serum with IL-2. A word on this clone: Its cognate antigen is unknown.

Sequencing used immunoSEQ multiplex PCR; TCRdb keeps in-frame clones, though not all of them. The sample records under 25,000 clones, about three quarters being singletons. This receptor was taken from a human donor in good health. The specimen was CD4+ T cells from PBMCs, cultured in vitro. The chain carries TRBV29-1 and TRBJ1-5; D is uncertain. Here the CDR3 reads CSVCDTDSNQPQHF. CDR3 nucleotide sequence: TGCAGCGTTTGTGACACTGATAGCAATCAGCCCCAGCATTTT.